This T cell receptor (beta chain) was obtained from a study of blood T cell repertoires in COVID-19. Turning to the study itself: Some COVID-19 samples were acute and others convalescent; all came from the United States, Italy and Spain. In each case, the material was cDNA or gDNA derived from T cells, B-cell-depleted T cells, or PBMCs.

Original methodology: Amplified reference gene primers provided the basis for estimating nucleated cell counts. Profiling relied on immunoSEQ multiplex PCR, and the TCRdb table lists in-frame clones only, not all of them. The D gene and trimming were derived from the DNA, and the V and J assignments and clone size from that table. Of fewer than 110,000 clones in the sample, roughly 87% are singletons; the top ten hold 6.2%. The germline gives CDR1 SGHRS, CDR2 YFSETQ. This CDR3 has 14 amino acids. V was clipped by 0 bases and J by 0 bases, with 6 bases between them. Sequences were obtained from peripheral blood. The chain couples TRBV5-1 to TRBJ1-2; no definite D call. This receptor was taken from a human donor in a cohort sampled during active COVID-19. CDR3 region: CASSLGQANYGYTF. In nucleotides, the CDR3 is TGCGCCAGCAGCTTGGGGCAGGCTAACTATGGCTACACCTTC.